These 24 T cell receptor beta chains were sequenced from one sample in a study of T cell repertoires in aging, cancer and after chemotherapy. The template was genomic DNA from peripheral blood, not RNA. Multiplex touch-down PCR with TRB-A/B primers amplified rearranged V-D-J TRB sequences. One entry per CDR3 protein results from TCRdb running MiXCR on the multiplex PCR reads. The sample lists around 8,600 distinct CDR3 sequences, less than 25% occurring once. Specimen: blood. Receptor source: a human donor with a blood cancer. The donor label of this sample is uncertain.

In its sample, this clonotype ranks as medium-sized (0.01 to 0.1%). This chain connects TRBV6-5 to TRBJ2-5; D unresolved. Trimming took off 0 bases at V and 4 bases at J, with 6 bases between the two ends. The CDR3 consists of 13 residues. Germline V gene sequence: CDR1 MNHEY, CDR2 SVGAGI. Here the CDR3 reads CASSYSNRETQYF. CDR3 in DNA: TGTGCCAGCAGTTACTCGAATAGAGAGACCCAGTACTTC.

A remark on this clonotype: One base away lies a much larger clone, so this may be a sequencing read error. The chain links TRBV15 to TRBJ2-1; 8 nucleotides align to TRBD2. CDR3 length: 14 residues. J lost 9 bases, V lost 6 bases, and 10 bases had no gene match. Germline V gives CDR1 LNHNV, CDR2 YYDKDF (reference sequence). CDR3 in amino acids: CATSPGTRYSEQFF. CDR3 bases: TGTGCCACCAGTCCGGGGACTAGGTATTCTGAGCAGTTCTTC.

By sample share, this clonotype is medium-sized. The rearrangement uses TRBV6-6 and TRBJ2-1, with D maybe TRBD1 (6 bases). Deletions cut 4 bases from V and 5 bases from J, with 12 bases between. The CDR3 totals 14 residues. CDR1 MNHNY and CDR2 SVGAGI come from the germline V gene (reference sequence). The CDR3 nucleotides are TGTGCCAGCAGTTGGCAGGGGTCCGACAATGAGCAGTTCTTC. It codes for CASSWQGSDNEQFF.

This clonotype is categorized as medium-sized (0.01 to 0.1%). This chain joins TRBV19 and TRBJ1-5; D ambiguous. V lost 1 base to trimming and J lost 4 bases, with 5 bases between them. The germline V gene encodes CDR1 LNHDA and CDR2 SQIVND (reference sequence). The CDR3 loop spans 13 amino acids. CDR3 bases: TGTGCCAGTAGTATAGCTGGGAATCAGCCCCAGCATTTT. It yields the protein CASSIAGNQPQHF. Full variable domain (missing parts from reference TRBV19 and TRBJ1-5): DGGITQSPKYLFRKEGQNVTLSCEQNLNHDAMYWYRQDPGQGLRLIYYSQIVNDFQKGDIAEGYSVSREKKESFPLTVTSAQKNPTAFYLCASSIAGNQPQHFGDGTRLSIL.

The CDR3 loop is CAISSRWVVRELFF. The CDR3 DNA sequence: TGTGCCATCAGTTCTCGATGGGTGGTCAGGGAGCTGTTTTTT. This chain connects TRBV10-3 to TRBJ2-2; D remains ambiguous. V gave up 5 bases and J gave up 9 bases, with 16 bases separating them. The V gene's germline CDR1 is ENHRY and CDR2 SYGVKD. CDR3 length equals 14 residues.

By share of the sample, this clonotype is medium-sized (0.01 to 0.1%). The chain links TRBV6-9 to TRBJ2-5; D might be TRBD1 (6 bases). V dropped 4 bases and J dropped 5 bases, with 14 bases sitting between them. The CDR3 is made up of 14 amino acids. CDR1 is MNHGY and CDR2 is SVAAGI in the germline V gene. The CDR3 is CASSSPQGGETQYF. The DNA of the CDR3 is TGTGCCAGCAGTTCGCCACAGGGCGGTGAGACCCAGTACTTC.

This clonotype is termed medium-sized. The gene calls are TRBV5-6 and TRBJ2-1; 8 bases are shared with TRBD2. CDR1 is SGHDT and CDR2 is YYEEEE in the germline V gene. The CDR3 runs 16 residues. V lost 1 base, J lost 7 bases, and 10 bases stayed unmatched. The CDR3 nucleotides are TGTGCCAGCAGCTTGCTCGGACTAGCCTCGGAAAATGAGCAGTTCTTC. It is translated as CASSLLGLASENEQFF. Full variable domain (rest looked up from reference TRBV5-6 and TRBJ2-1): DAGVTQSPTHLIKTRGQQVTLRCSPKSGHDTVSWYQQALGQGPQFIFQYYEEEERQRGNFPDRFSGHQFPNYSSELNVNALLLGDSALYLCASSLLGLASENEQFFGPGTRLTVL.

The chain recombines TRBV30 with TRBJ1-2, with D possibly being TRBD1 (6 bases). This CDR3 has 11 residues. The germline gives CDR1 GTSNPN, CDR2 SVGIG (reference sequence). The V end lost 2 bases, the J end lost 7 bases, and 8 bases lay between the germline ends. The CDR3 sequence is CAWSRGAGYTF. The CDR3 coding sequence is TGTGCCTGGAGTCGGGGGGCTGGCTACACCTTC. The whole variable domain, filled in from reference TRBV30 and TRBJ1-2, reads SQTIHQWPATLVQPVGSPLSLECTVEGTSNPNLYWYRQAAGRGLQLLFYSVGIGQISSEVPQNLSASRPQDRQFILSSKKLLLSDSGFYLCAWSRGAGYTFGSGTRLTVV.

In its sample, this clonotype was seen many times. CDR3 in amino acids: CASSEAAGVHEQYF. The DNA for the CDR3 is TGTGCCAGCAGTGAAGCTGCGGGAGTCCACGAGCAGTACTTC. This rearrangement joins TRBV6-1 to TRBJ2-7; 7 nucleotides align to TRBD2. Germline-derived CDR1 and CDR2 are MNHNS and SASEGT. The CDR3 extends over 14 amino acids. The junction had 4 bases not matched to a gene; V was cut back by 0 bases and J by 5 bases.

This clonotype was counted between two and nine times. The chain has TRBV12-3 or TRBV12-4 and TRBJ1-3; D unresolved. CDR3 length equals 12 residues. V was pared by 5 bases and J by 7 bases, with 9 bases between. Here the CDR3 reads CASSQMGNTIYF. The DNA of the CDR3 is TGTGCCAGCAGTCAAATGGGGAACACCATATATTTT.

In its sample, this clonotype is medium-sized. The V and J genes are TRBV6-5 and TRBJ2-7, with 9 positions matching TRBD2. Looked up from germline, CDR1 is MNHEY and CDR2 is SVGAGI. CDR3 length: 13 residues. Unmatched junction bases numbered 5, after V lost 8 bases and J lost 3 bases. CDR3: CASWAGGYYEQYF. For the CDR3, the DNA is TGTGCCAGCTGGGCGGGAGGGTACTACGAGCAGTACTTC.

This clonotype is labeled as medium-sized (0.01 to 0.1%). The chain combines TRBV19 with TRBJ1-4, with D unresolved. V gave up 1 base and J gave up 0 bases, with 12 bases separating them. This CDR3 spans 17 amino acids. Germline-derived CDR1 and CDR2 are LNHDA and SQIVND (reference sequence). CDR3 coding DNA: TGTGCCAGTAGTATAGGATCCGGGTCGGCAACTAATGAAAAACTGTTTTTT. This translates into CASSIGSGSATNEKLFF.

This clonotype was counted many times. The CDR3 loop reads CASRTGTYNEQFF. CDR3 DNA sequence: TGTGCCAGTCGGACAGGTACCTACAATGAGCAGTTCTTC. The rearrangement uses TRBV13 and TRBJ2-1; 7 nucleotides line up with TRBD1. The ends lost 9 bases at V and 2 bases at J; junction bases unmatched: 4. The CDR3 is 13 residues long. The germline gives CDR1 PRHDT, CDR2 FYEKMQ (reference sequence).

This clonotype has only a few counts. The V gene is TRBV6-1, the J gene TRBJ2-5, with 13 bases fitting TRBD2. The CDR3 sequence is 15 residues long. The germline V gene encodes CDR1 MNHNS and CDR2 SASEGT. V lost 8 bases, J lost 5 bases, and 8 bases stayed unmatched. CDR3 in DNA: TGTGCCAGCCTCACTAGCGGGAGGGCCCGGGAGACCCAGTACTTC. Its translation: CASLTSGRARETQYF.

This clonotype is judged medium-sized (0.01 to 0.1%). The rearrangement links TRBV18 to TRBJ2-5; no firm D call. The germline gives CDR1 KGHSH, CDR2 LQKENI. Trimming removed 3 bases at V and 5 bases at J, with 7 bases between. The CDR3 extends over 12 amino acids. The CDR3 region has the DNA TGTGCCAGCTCACCCCTGGGGGAGACCCAGTACTTC. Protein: CASSPLGETQYF.

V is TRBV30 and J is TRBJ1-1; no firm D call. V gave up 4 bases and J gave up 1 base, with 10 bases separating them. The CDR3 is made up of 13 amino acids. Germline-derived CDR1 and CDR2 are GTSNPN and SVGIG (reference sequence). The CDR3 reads CAWTRVGNTEAFF. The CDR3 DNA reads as TGTGCCTGGACCCGGGTAGGGAACACTGAAGCTTTCTTT.

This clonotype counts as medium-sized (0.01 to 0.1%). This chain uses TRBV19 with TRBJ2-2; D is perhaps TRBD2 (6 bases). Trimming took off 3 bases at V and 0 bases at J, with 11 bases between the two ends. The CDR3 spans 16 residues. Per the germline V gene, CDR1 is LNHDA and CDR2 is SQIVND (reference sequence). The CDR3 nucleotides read TGTGCCAGTAGTATTTGGGGGGATCCGAACACCGGGGAGCTGTTTTTT. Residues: CASSIWGDPNTGELFF.

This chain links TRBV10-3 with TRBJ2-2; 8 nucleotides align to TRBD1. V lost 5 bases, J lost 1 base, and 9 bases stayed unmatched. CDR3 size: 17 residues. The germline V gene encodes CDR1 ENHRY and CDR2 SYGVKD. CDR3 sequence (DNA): TGTGCCATCAGTCAACAACCCGGGACAGGGAACACCGGGGAGCTGTTTTTT. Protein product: CAISQQPGTGNTGELFF.

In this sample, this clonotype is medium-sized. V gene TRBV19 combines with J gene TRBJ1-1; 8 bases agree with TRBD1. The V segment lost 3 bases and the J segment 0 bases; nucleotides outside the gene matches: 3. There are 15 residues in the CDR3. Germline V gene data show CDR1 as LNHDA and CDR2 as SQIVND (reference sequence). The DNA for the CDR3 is TGTGCCAGTAGTATTTTCAGGGGGCTGAACACTGAAGCTTTCTTT. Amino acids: CASSIFRGLNTEAFF.

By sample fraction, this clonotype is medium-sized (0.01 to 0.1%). The DNA for the CDR3 is TGTGCCAGCAGTTACTCCCCGCCTAGCGGGATATACAATGAGCAGTTCTTC. Translation gives CASSYSPPSGIYNEQFF. V and J are TRBV6-2 or TRBV6-3 and TRBJ2-1, with TRBD2 matching over 9 bases. The junction had 7 bases not matched to a gene; V was cut back by 0 bases and J by 4 bases. The CDR3 totals 17 residues. Germline-derived CDR1 and CDR2 are MNHEY and SVGEGT.

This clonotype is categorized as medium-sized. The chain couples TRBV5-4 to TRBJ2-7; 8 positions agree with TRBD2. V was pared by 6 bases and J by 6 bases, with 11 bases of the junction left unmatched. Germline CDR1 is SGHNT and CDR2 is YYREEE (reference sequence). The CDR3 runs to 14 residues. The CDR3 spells CASKKGTSFFEQYF. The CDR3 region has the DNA TGTGCCAGCAAGAAAGGGACTAGTTTTTTCGAGCAGTACTTC.

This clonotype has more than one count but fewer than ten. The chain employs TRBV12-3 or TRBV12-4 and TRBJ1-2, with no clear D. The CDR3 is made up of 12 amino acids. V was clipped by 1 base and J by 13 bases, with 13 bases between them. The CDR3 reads CASSLVGSFSTF. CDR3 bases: TGTGCCAGCAGTTTAGTCGGCAGTTTCAGCACCTTC.

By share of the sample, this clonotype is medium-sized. In DNA form, the CDR3 reads TGTGCCAGCCGGGGAACTGCTAACTATGGCTACACCTTC. It codes for CASRGTANYGYTF. This chain joins TRBV19 and TRBJ1-2; the D is unclear. CDR3 length: 13 amino acids. CDR1 LNHDA and CDR2 SQIVND come from the germline V gene (reference sequence). V gave up 9 bases and J gave up 0 bases, with 11 bases separating them.

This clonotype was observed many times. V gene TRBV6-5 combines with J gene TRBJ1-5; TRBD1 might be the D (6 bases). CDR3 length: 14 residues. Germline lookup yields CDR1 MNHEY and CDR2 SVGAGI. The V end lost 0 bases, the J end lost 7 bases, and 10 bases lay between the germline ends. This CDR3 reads CASSYSRGGQPQHF. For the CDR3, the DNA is TGTGCCAGCAGTTACTCGAGGGGGGGACAGCCCCAGCATTTT.